This T cell receptor beta chain derives from a study of shared clonotypes between healthy human individuals (dated by TCRdb to about 2020). Broadly, across the study: The cohort comprised a couple of women and a few men aged 18 to 49 years. The study deeply sequenced blood TCR repertoires of roughly five healthy adults to estimate repertoire size and the extent of clonotype sharing between individuals. Each donor's leukapheresis produced roughly between roughly 0.85 and 9 billion PBMCs. For each donor, three plates each were used for CD4 naive and CD4 memory, two plates were used for CD8 naive, and one plate was used for CD8 memory. To increase sequencing depth and limit assay-specific biases, TCR repertoire library preparation and sequencing were carried out by different laboratories using diverse techniques. Findings and caveats that apply to the study as a whole: Even with the large sequencing depth, rarefaction of the sorted-subset datasets indicated that sequencing was incomplete. Higher generation probabilities were observed for clonotypes shared by all four sorted-subset donors than for non-shared clonotypes. Based on pairwise subsampling, the degree of clonotype sharing among donors was expected to be affected by sequencing depth. About 5% of naive CD4, more than 3% of naive CD8, roughly 2.5% of memory CD4, and approximately 0.39% of memory CD8 clonotypes were shared across several donors. Naive subsets generally had larger estimated clonotype richness than memory subsets. Sampling was restricted to blood, and TCR repertoires in tissue are likely to differ from TCR repertoires in blood. Because the study included only a small number of donors, the genetic and exposure-history diversity represented was limited.

This clone occurred a few times. The antigen it recognizes is unknown. No much larger clone exists at a distance of one base, and base qualities are not known. V is cut back by 6 bases and J by 3 bases, with 3 bases in the junction unmatched. Including cysteine and phenylalanine, the CDR3 has 15 amino acids. The entry retains the CDR3 DNA only, 45 bases that are in frame from base 1. From the germline V gene, CDR1 is ENHRY and CDR2 is SYGVKD. The donors were healthy, HIV-negative adults who had no recently reported acute infections or vaccinations. Every donor was a Caucasian adult residing in Nashville, Tennessee, USA. The CD8 memory samples were a combination of magnetically selected CD45RO+ cells and CCR7-negative CD45RA+ effector memory (TemRA) cells. Blood was collected by leukapheresis, and PBMCs were isolated by Ficoll-Histopaque density gradient centrifugation and then cryopreserved in liquid nitrogen vapor phase. Purity and quantity of every magnetically sorted T cell population were checked by analytical flow cytometry. From each sorted fraction, genomic DNA was isolated and quantified by UV absorbance on a Nanodrop 2000c.

Using the deep immunoSEQ assay, TCR CDR3 regions were amplified from genomic DNA by multiplex PCR. Genomic DNA extracted from each cell subset was distributed evenly over all wells of several immunoSEQ 96-well plates, and each plate served as one replicate. For sorted subsets, each replicate PCR was loaded with roughly 190 ng genomic DNA, equivalent to 30,000 or so T cell genomes. The purified libraries were quantified using a Qubit 3.0 fluorometer, sized with a Bioanalyzer 2100, and then quantified again using the KAPA Library Quantification kit. Every immunoSEQ 96-well plate was sequenced on a separate single-read 150-cycle Illumina NextSeq 550 flow cell. Per the original workflow: Because the immunoSEQ output included only junctional sequences and no quality scores, the filtering could not be the same as the filtering used for full-length reads. Sequences were annotated with PyIR, a Python wrapper for IgBLAST v1.9, and V/J genes and CDR3 were assigned using IMGT germline references. Reads were removed for weak V/J assignments (E-value above 1e-6), missing CDR3, stop codons, out-of-frame junctions, or ambiguous translated residues. V3J clonotypes were defined as sequences sharing an identical inferred V gene, J gene, and CDR3 amino acid sequence. The percentage overlap between two repertoires was calculated by dividing the number of shared unique clonotypes by the size of the smaller repertoire. RTK rarefaction, the Chao1 estimator, and Recon v2.1 estimates of unobserved clonotypes were used to assess repertoire richness. For all TCRbeta clonotypes obtained by the gDNA method from a few donors, generation probabilities were computed with OLGA. Here the immuneACCESS table is served through TCRdb, limited to in-frame sequences with V and J called. Missing clones are a known gap in these copies; in checked studies unresolved V genes cover under half, and the rest lacks a known reason. V and J calls and clone size are as listed in that table; D and trimming were resolved from the DNA. The sample yields around 99,000 clones; 60% to 75% were counted once. The ten top clones hold approximately 53% of the sample.

The chain couples TRBV10-3 to TRBJ2-2; the central 11 bases match TRBD2. The sequenced sample consisted of memory CD8+ T cells sorted from blood. The sample's cell subset or site, from its label and the paper: CD45RO+ cells pooled with CCR7-negative TemRA cells. The receptor's source is a man between 25 and 39 years old in good health. CDR3 protein: CAISDSGRDTGELFF. The bases are TGTGCCATCAGCGATAGCGGGAGGGACACCGGGGAGCTGTTTTTT.